This TCR beta chain was identified during a study of blood T cell repertoires in COVID-19. The ends were cut back, 6 bases at V and 1 base at J, with 30 bases in the middle. Germline V gene lookup returns CDR1 LNHDA and CDR2 SQIVND (reference sequence). This CDR3 contains 20 residues. The table came from immunoSEQ multiplex PCR; TCRdb's copy has only in-frame clones and leaves some out. The sample consists of a few hundred thousand clones, approximately 90% of them appearing once. Enrollees, about 18 to 89 years old, lived in around 23 US areas. During the 2 weeks before they entered the study, exposed participants had met someone with a PCR-confirmed or clinician-diagnosed COVID-19 case.

The chain has TRBV19 and TRBJ1-2; D is perhaps TRBD1 (5 bases). This TCR was sampled from a middle-aged woman who had been exposed to COVID-19. Sequencing was performed on PBMCs or T cells enriched from blood (not recorded which). The CDR3 region is CASSIRLGLLGPELNYGYTF. CDR3 nucleotide sequence: TGTGCCAGTAGCATCCGACTGGGACTGCTCGGACCAGAACTTAACTATGGCTACACCTTC.